The entry below gives a single T cell receptor (beta chain) sequence along with its context. This clonotype has a count of ten or more. The target of this receptor is not known. Per-base qualities were not stored, and no clone one base away is much larger. Measured from the cysteine to the phenylalanine, the CDR3 is 11 residues long. Just CDR3 DNA is preserved here, 33 bases in frame from base 1. Via the germline V gene, CDR1 is MNHNS and CDR2 SASEGT. Trimming removed 4 bases from V and 3 bases from J, leaving 3 bases between the germline ends. Sequencer: Illumina HiSeq 2000. Multiplex PCR amplification was used to generate the TCR beta chain libraries. High-throughput sequencing was used to analyze the amplified TCR beta chain products. TCRdb reprocessed the public reads (quality trimming at Q25 with fastp, clone calling with MiXCR) and kept in-frame beta chains. Identical CDR3 proteins give one entry, which carries the most common genes and DNA. The sample data list around 250,000 distinct CDR3 sequences, and 34% of these were observed just once. The ten largest clones capture 3% to 4% of the sample.

The axillary draining lymph nodes of breast cancer patients were the source of the lymph node samples. The data belong to a study of breast tumors, draining lymph nodes, adjacent tissues (dated by TCRdb to 2016 to 2018). For the study in its entirety: Breast cancer patients provided tumor, adjacent nontumor tissue and axillary lymph nodes, and the study compared the TCR beta repertoires across these three sources. In human breast cancer, the study set out to assess how tumor, surrounding tissue and draining lymph node repertoires relate to one another and whether T cells might be exchanged between them.

Overall study results and their limits: Tumor T-cell repertoires showed less diversity than lymph node repertoires and more diversity than nontumor tissue repertoires, and tumor T-cell repertoires showed preferential V and J gene usage. The study presented the conclusion that tumor T cells originate in lymph nodes as consistent with a hypothesis, not as something directly demonstrated. In luminal-like breast cancer, tumor and nontumor tissue repertoires resembled each other significantly more than in basal-like breast cancer. The data were considered consistent with most tumor T cells being derived from the lymph node and subsequently expanding within tumor tissue.

The origin of this receptor is a female donor with breast cancer. Some clones in this sample may be carry-over from other donors' samples. The sequenced material came from axillary lymph node tissue. The V and J segments used are TRBV6-1 and TRBJ1-2; the D gene cannot be named for sure. The CDR3 is CASSGDYGYTF. At the DNA level, the sequence is TGTGCCAGCAGTGGTGACTATGGCTACACCTTC.